A single sample is the source of the 20 T cell receptor beta chains below, sequenced in a study of T cells in Graves' hyperthyroidism and ophthalmopathy. The TCR beta CDR3 regions underwent amplification using RNA transcripts as the source. In the first-round RT-PCR of the TCR CDR3, the HTBI primer set was used. MiXCR, applied by TCRdb to the multiplex PCR reads, yields one record per CDR3 protein. Found here are a few hundred thousand distinct CDR3 sequences, 20% of them singletons; the top ten hold about 30%. The sequenced material came from blood. These receptors came from a young man with Graves' hyperthyroidism.

The genes are TRBV7-9 and TRBJ1-1, with D possibly being TRBD1 (5 bases). Trimming stripped 5 bases from V and 3 bases from J, with 16 bases between. The CDR3 has 15 amino acids. The germline V gene has CDR1 SEHNR and CDR2 FQNEAQ (reference sequence). The CDR3 loop is CASSPIKGRDTEAFF. As DNA, the CDR3 is TGTGCCAGCAGCCCGATTAAGGGGCGGGACACTGAAGCTTTCTTT.

In its sample, this clonotype was seen many times. V and J are TRBV30 and TRBJ1-1; a possible D gene is TRBD1 (5 bases). With 5 bases removed from V and 7 bases from J, the gap between germline ends came to 11 bases. Per the germline V gene, CDR1 is GTSNPN and CDR2 is SVGIG (reference sequence). The CDR3 totals 11 residues. The CDR3 DNA is TGTGCCTGGGGGATTAGGGGTGAAGCTTTCTTT. It yields the protein CAWGIRGEAFF.

This clonotype was detected ten times or more. This chain connects TRBV6-1 to TRBJ1-2; D is uncertain. This CDR3 has 19 amino acids. CDR1 is MNHNS and CDR2 is SASEGT in the germline V gene. The germline V and J ends were trimmed by 7 bases and 3 bases, with 30 bases remaining between them. The CDR3 nucleotides read TGTGCCAGCACGGACGCCTTCAACCTTAGAAGGGCAGGAGACTATGGCTACACCTTC. Residues: CASTDAFNLRRAGDYGYTF.

There are many counts of this clonotype. This chain uses TRBV7-6 with TRBJ2-7; TRBD2 matches 9 bases. The junction had 13 bases not matched to a gene; V was cut back by 8 bases and J by 5 bases. In germline, CDR1 is SGHVS, CDR2 FNYEAQ. The CDR3 runs to 15 residues. CDR3 in amino acids: CASSFTSGLGNEQYF. Written as DNA, the CDR3 is TGTGCCAGCTCTTTCACTAGCGGGCTCGGGAACGAGCAGTACTTC.

This clonotype was seen more than once but under ten times. This chain connects TRBV19 to TRBJ1-2, with TRBD1 matching over 7 bases. V shed 3 bases and J 3 bases; nucleotides not matched to a gene: 7. Germline CDR1 reads LNHDA; CDR2 reads SQIVND (reference sequence). This CDR3 has 15 residues. The CDR3 protein is CASSMAGGLDYGYTF. CDR3 nucleotide sequence: TGTGCCAGTAGTATGGCAGGGGGACTGGACTATGGCTACACCTTC.

In its sample, this clonotype was seen many times. This rearrangement joins TRBV9 to TRBJ1-3; possible D gene TRBD1, 5 bases. Trimming removed 0 bases from V and 0 bases from J, with 10 bases in between. The CDR3 spans 16 residues. The V gene's germline CDR1 is SGDLS and CDR2 YYNGEE. CDR3 bases: TGTGCCAGCAGCGTAGACAACAGGCACTCTGGAAACACCATATATTTT. This codes for CASSVDNRHSGNTIYF.

To note about this clonotype: A read error may explain this, as a much larger clone is one base away. The chain links TRBV7-2 to TRBJ2-2; 9 nucleotides align to TRBD2. Trimming took 4 bases from V and 4 from J; bases not matched to a gene: 1. The CDR3 covers 14 residues. Per the germline V gene, CDR1 is SGHTA and CDR2 is FQGNSA. The CDR3 DNA sequence: TGTGCCAGCAGCTGGACTAGCGTCACCGGGGAGCTGTTTTTT. Residues: CASSWTSVTGELFF.

J is TRBJ2-5 and V is TRBV25-1; 8 bases are shared with TRBD1. The trim removed 4 bases at V and 0 bases at J, leaving 13 bases unmatched. The CDR3 runs 18 residues. Germline lookup yields CDR1 MGHDK and CDR2 SYGVNS. The CDR3 sequence: CASSGGQGAEKYQETQYF. CDR3 sequence (DNA): TGTGCCAGCAGTGGAGGGCAGGGGGCTGAAAAGTACCAAGAGACCCAGTACTTC.

The sample holds many counts of this clonotype. The CDR3 sequence is CASRNFHEQYF. Here the CDR3 DNA reads TGTGCCAGCAGGAATTTCCACGAGCAGTACTTC. The chain carries TRBV28 and TRBJ2-7; D is ambiguous. The germline V gene encodes CDR1 MDHEN and CDR2 SYDVKM. Trimming removed 6 bases at V and 5 bases at J, with 8 bases between. This CDR3 has 11 amino acids.

At least ten counts were recorded for this clonotype. The chain joins TRBV12-3 or TRBV12-4 to TRBJ2-2, with 10 bases that match TRBD1. The ends lost 5 bases at V and 7 bases at J; junction bases unmatched: 7. The CDR3 covers 15 residues. DNA of the CDR3: TGTGCCAGCAGTGTCGACAGGGGGCAATACGGGGAGCTGTTTTTT. Its translation is CASSVDRGQYGELFF.

This clonotype was detected many times. The chain couples TRBV7-2 to TRBJ2-7, with 14 positions matching TRBD2. With 1 base clipped from V and 4 bases from J, the junction kept 9 bases outside the gene matches. CDR1 is SGHTA, CDR2 FQGNSA, per germline. The CDR3 consists of 18 residues. CDR3: CASSLVRLAGGQGYEQYF. The DNA of the CDR3 is TGTGCCAGCAGCTTAGTTCGACTAGCGGGGGGGCAGGGGTACGAGCAGTACTTC.

The table lists this clonotype with many counts. The chain couples TRBV11-3 to TRBJ1-1, with D possibly being TRBD1 (6 bases). CDR3 length: 14 amino acids. The V and J ends lost 5 bases and 3 bases respectively, with 13 bases between them. CDR1 and CDR2 from the germline V gene are SGHNT and YENEEA. The CDR3 loop is CASSPSQGYTEAFF. DNA for the CDR3: TGTGCCAGCAGCCCAAGCCAGGGGTACACTGAAGCTTTCTTT. Complete variable domain (other parts from reference TRBV11-3 and TRBJ1-1): EAGVVQSPRYKIIEKKQPVAFWCNPISGHNTLYWYLQNLGQGPELLIRYENEEAVDDSQLPKDRFSAERLKGVDSTLKIQPAELGDSAVYLCASSPSQGYTEAFFGQGTRLTVV.

This clonotype was picked up many times. V usage is TRBV12-3 or TRBV12-4 and J usage is TRBJ2-5, with 15 nucleotides matching TRBD2. This CDR3 has 18 amino acids. V trimming: 0 bases; J trimming: 1 base; junction bases outside the gene matches: 3. DNA for the CDR3: TGTGCCAGCAGTTTAGCGGGACTAGCGGGGGGCCCCCAAGAGACCCAGTACTTC. Its protein is CASSLAGLAGGPQETQYF.

This clonotype has a single count. The rearrangement joins TRBV20-1 to TRBJ1-2; no clear D gene. The CDR3 is made up of 11 amino acids. CDR1 and CDR2 (germline): DFQATT, SNEGSKA (reference sequence). The germline V and J ends were trimmed by 3 bases and 6 bases, with 8 bases remaining between them. The CDR3 DNA sequence: TGCAGTGCTAGCGCTCCCGATGGCTACACCTTC. It is translated as CSASAPDGYTF.

This chain joins TRBV19 and TRBJ1-5; D might be TRBD1 (6 bases). This CDR3 is 15 amino acids long. The V end was cut by 5 bases, the J end by 1 base, with 12 bases between. The germline V gene has CDR1 LNHDA and CDR2 SQIVND (reference sequence). As DNA, the CDR3 is TGTGCCAGTAGTGACCGGGACAACAGCAATCAGCCCCAGCATTTT. This sequence encodes CASSDRDNSNQPQHF.

This clonotype was seen repeatedly, ten times or more. The DNA of the CDR3 is TGTGCCAGTAGTTCGCGGACAGGAGGGAACACTGAAGCTTTCTTT. This encodes CASSSRTGGNTEAFF. The rearrangement links TRBV19 to TRBJ1-1; 7 positions agree with TRBD1. V was pared by 5 bases and J by 1 base, with 7 bases of the junction left unmatched. From germline, CDR1 is LNHDA and CDR2 SQIVND (reference sequence). This CDR3 region has 15 residues.

J is TRBJ1-3 and V is TRBV19, with 7 bases matching TRBD1. Germline V lookup: CDR1 LNHDA, CDR2 SQIVND (reference sequence). The V segment lost 3 bases and the J segment 1 base; nucleotides outside the gene matches: 6. The CDR3 has 16 amino acids. The CDR3 protein is CASSIRGQLSGNTIYF. The CDR3 DNA reads TGTGCCAGTAGTATTCGGGGACAGCTTTCTGGAAACACCATATATTTT.

Note on this clonotype: Being one base from a much bigger clone, this may be a read error. V and J are TRBV20-1 and TRBJ1-5, with a weak D call TRBD1 (6 bases). Germline V gives CDR1 DFQATT, CDR2 SNEGSKA (reference sequence). CDR3 length: 16 amino acids. CDR3 in amino acids: CSARGGAPYSNQPQRF. CDR3 bases: TGCAGTGCTAGAGGGGGGGCCCCCTATAGCAATCAGCCCCAGCGTTTT.

This clonotype was seen many times. The chain combines TRBV25-1 with TRBJ2-2, with D possibly matching TRBD2 (6 bases). V gave up 2 bases and J gave up 0 bases, with 10 bases separating them. Per the germline V gene, CDR1 is MGHDK and CDR2 is SYGVNS. The CDR3 is made up of 16 amino acids. The CDR3 DNA follows: TGTGCCAGCAGTGAAGGTCGGAGGGCGAACACCGGGGAGCTGTTTTTT. This encodes CASSEGRRANTGELFF.

This clonotype has ten or more counts. This chain connects TRBV28 to TRBJ1-1; 11 bases are shared with TRBD1. V lost 4 bases and J lost 4; bases outside the gene matches: 11. Per the germline V gene, CDR1 is MDHEN and CDR2 is SYDVKM. The CDR3 sequence is 17 residues long. This CDR3 reads CASSSLRPGTGGTEAFF. DNA for the CDR3: TGTGCCAGCAGTTCCCTTCGCCCCGGGACAGGGGGCACTGAAGCTTTCTTT.